The T cell receptor (beta chain) described here comes from a study of shared clonotypes between healthy human individuals. This clone was detected once. Other DNA sequences of this sample code for an identical CDR3. Libraries were prepared by immunoSEQ multiplex PCR; TCRdb keeps only in-frame clonotypes and omits some of them. The sample includes millions of clones, over 85% of them seen just once. Trimming took 5 bases from V and 5 from J, leaving 6 bases between them. In germline, CDR1 is SEHNR, CDR2 FQNEAQ (reference sequence). The CDR3 sequence is 11 residues long. The J gene is TRBJ2-5, the V gene TRBV7-9; D is perhaps TRBD2 (5 bases). Material for sequencing was naive CD4+ T cells sorted from blood. Subset meaning: CD45RA+ positively selected. The TCR comes from a man between 18 and 29 years old in good health. The CDR3 DNA follows: TGTGCCAGCAGCACGGGGGAGACCCAGTACTTC. This gives the protein CASSTGETQYF. Complete variable domain (other parts from reference TRBV7-9 and TRBJ2-5): DTGVSQNPRHKITKRGQNVTFRCDPISEHNRLYWYRQTLGQGPEFLTYFQNEAQLEKSRLLSDRFSAERPKGSFSTLEIQRTEQGDSAMYLCASSTGETQYFGPGTRLLVL.